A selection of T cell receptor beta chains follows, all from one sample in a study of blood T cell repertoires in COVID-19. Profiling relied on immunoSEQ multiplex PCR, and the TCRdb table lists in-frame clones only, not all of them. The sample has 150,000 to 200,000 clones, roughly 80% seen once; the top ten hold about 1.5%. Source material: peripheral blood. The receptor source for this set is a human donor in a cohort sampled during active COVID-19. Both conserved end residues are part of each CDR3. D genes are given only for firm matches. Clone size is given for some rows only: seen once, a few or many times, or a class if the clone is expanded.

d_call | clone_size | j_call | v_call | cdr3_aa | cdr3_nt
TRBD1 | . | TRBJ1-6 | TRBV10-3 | CAITGGQGNSPLHF | TGTGCCATTACCGGAGGACAGGGAAATTCACCCCTCCACTTT
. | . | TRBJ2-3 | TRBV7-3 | CASSPTSLADTQYF | TGTGCCAGCAGCCCAACTAGTCTGGCAGATACGCAGTATTTT
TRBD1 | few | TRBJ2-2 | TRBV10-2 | CATIRDRWTGELFF | TGCGCCACCATTCGGGACAGGTGGACCGGGGAGCTGTTTTTT
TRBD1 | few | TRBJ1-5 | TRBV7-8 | CASSLYGTGKQPQHF | TGTGCCAGCAGCTTATATGGGACAGGAAAACAGCCCCAGCATTTT
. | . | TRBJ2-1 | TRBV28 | CASSFRLNTQFF | TGTGCCAGCAGTTTCCGTCTTAACACGCAGTTCTTC
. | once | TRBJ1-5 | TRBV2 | CASKAELYSNQPQHF | TGTGCCAGCAAGGCGGAACTCTATAGCAATCAGCCCCAGCATTTT
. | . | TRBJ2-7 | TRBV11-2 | CASSLDRENEQYF | TGTGCCAGCAGCTTAGACCGGGAAAACGAGCAGTACTTC
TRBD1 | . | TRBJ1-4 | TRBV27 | CASSFLQGALFF | TGTGCCAGCAGTTTTTTGCAGGGGGCACTGTTTTTT
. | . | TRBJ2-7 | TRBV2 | CATRPRISSYEQYF | TGTGCCACCCGTCCGCGGATAAGCTCCTACGAGCAGTACTTC
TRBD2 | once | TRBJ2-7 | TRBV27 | CASSPYIAGREYEQYF | TGTGCCAGCAGCCCATACATAGCGGGAAGGGAGTACGAGCAGTACTTC
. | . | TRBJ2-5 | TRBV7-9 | CASSPTAGPETQYF | TGTGCCAGCAGCCCCACGGCAGGTCCAGAGACCCAGTACTTC
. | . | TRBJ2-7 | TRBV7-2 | CASSLSGSSYEQYF | TGTGCCAGCAGCTTATCCGGGTCCTCCTACGAGCAGTACTTC
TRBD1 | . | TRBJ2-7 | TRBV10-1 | CASSDSPGQGGYEQYF | TGCGCCAGCAGCGACTCCCCGGGACAGGGGGGCTACGAGCAGTACTTC
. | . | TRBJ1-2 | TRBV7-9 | CASSLTRTQGGYTF | TGTGCCAGCAGCTTAACCAGGACACAAGGCGGCTACACCTTC
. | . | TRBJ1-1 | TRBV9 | CASSVASNTEAFF | TGTGCCAGCAGCGTAGCTTCGAACACTGAAGCTTTCTTT
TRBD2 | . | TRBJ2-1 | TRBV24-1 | CATSGVAGFAEQFF | TGTGCCACCAGTGGGGTAGCGGGTTTTGCTGAGCAGTTCTTC
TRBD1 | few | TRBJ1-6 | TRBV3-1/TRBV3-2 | CASSMTGSYNSPLHF | TGTGCCAGCAGTATGACAGGGTCCTATAATTCACCCCTCCACTTT
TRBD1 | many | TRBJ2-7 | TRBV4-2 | CASRLEMGQDNYEQYF | TGTGCCAGCAGACTGGAAATGGGACAGGATAACTACGAGCAGTACTTC
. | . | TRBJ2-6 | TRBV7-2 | CASSPRLPGANVLTF | TGTGCCAGCAGCCCCAGACTCCCTGGGGCCAACGTCCTGACTTTC
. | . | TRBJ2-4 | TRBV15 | CATSRDLGSGAKNIQYF | TGTGCCACCAGCAGAGATCTCGGCAGCGGGGCCAAAAACATTCAGTACTTC
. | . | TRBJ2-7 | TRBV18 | CASSPQGLAYEQYF | TGTGCCAGCTCACCTCAGGGTTTAGCCTACGAGCAGTACTTC
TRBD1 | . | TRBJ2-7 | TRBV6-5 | CASSSYRGEQYF | TGTGCCAGCAGTTCGTACAGGGGCGAGCAGTACTTC
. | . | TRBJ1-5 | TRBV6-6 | CASSYSGGNQPQHF | TGTGCCAGCAGTTACTCGGGGGGGAATCAGCCCCAGCATTTT
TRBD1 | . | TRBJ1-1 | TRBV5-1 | CASSPGQGNTEAFF | TGCGCCAGCAGCCCCGGACAGGGGAACACTGAAGCTTTCTTT
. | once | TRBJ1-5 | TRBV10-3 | CAISAGRDSNQPQHF | TGTGCCATCAGTGCAGGGAGGGATAGCAATCAGCCCCAGCATTTT
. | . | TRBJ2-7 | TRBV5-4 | CASSPVRPQGWEQYF | TGTGCCAGCAGCCCCGTCCGGCCCCAGGGGTGGGAGCAGTACTTC
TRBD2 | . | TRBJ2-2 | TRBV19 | CATTGRELNTGELFF | TGTGCCACCACGGGGCGGGAGTTAAACACCGGGGAGCTGTTTTTT
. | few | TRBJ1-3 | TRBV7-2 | CASSPGQTYGNTIYF | TGTGCCAGCAGCCCCGGACAGACTTATGGAAACACCATATATTTT
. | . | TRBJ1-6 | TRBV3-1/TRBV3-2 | CASSHRGQPNSPLHF | TGTGCCAGCAGCCACCGAGGACAGCCAAATTCACCCCTCCACTTT
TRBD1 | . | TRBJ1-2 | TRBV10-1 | CASSEFGGQGFGYTF | TGCGCCAGCAGTGAGTTCGGGGGACAGGGGTTTGGCTACACCTTC
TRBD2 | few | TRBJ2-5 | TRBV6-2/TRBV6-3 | CASSATSVRETQYF | TGTGCCAGCAGTGCGACTAGCGTCCGGGAGACCCAGTACTTC
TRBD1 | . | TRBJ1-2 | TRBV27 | CASRDRGGYTF | TGTGCCAGCCGGGACAGGGGAGGCTACACCTTC
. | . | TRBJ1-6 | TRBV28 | CASFTHGGSPLHF | TGTGCCAGCTTCACCCACGGGGGGTCACCCCTCCACTTT
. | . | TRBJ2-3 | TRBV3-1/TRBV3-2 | CASSQARGDTQYF | TGTGCCAGCAGCCAAGCAAGGGGAGATACGCAGTATTTT